One and the same sample provided the 31 T cell receptor beta chains below, sequenced in a study of OX40 agonist ivuxolimab in advanced cancers. This table comes from immunoSEQ multiplex PCR, and its TCRdb copy is limited to in-frame clones, with some not included. The sample carries 70,000 to 95,000 clones, 88% recorded once. The input for sequencing was CD4+ or CD8+ T cells sorted from blood, taken in a trial of the OX40 agonist ivuxolimab. The source is an adult with an advanced solid tumor such as melanoma, head and neck, liver or kidney cancer.

J is TRBJ2-7 and V is TRBV28; TRBD1 agrees at 7 bases. V was clipped by 5 bases and J by 0 bases; unmatched bases: 10. The CDR3 covers 16 residues. Germline V gene sequence: CDR1 MDHEN, CDR2 SYDVKM. The CDR3, as DNA: TGTGCCAGCAGTGATTTACCGGGACAGAGCTCCTACGAGCAGTACTTC. Translating gives CASSDLPGQSSYEQYF.

V and J are TRBV9 and TRBJ1-1, with 10 nucleotides matching TRBD1. From germline, CDR1 is SGDLS and CDR2 YYNGEE. The length of the CDR3 is 15 residues. Losses at the gene ends were 4 bases for V and 8 bases for J; bases not matched to a gene: 11. For the CDR3, the DNA is TGTGCCAGCAGCCCACATTGGACAGGGGGAGGCGAAGCTTTCTTT. Its protein product is CASSPHWTGGGEAFF.

This clone has only a few counts. The rearrangement joins TRBV27 to TRBJ2-7; TRBD1 matches 9 bases. Germline V gives CDR1 MNHEY, CDR2 SMNVEV (reference sequence). This CDR3 has 16 amino acids. J gave up 7 bases and V 4 bases, and 14 bases lay outside the gene matches. The CDR3 DNA sequence: TGTGCCAGCAGTTCTTTTCTAAAATACAGGGGGCGTGAGCAGTACTTC. As protein: CASSSFLKYRGREQYF.

The chain is built from TRBV2 and TRBJ2-1; 7 bases are a match to TRBD2. The junction had 1 base not matched to a gene; V was cut back by 8 bases and J by 3 bases. The CDR3 consists of 12 residues. Germline CDR1 and CDR2: SNHLY and FYNNEI. The CDR3 sequence is CASGRDYNEQFF. The CDR3 region has the DNA TGTGCCAGCGGGAGGGACTACAATGAGCAGTTCTTC.

The rearrangement uses TRBV7-9 and TRBJ2-5, with D perhaps matching TRBD1 (5 bases). V was pared by 4 bases and J by 4 bases, with 22 bases between. This CDR3 comprises 17 residues. Per the germline V gene, CDR1 is SEHNR and CDR2 is FQNEAQ (reference sequence). The CDR3 DNA reads TGTGCCAGCAGCTCCGGAGCCGAACTACCAAGGGGAGAGACCCAGTACTTC. This sequence encodes CASSSGAELPRGETQYF.

The chain recombines TRBV11-2 with TRBJ2-2; possible D gene TRBD2, 5 bases. The CDR3 is 16 residues long. V shed 4 bases and J shed 4 bases, with 16 bases lying between them. Germline lookup yields CDR1 SGHAT and CDR2 FQNNGV. The CDR3 sequence: CASSWVWQRSTGELFF. The CDR3 bases are TGTGCCAGCAGCTGGGTATGGCAGCGGAGCACCGGGGAGCTGTTTTTT.

The chain carries TRBV30 and TRBJ1-5; D is perhaps TRBD1 (6 bases). This CDR3 is 16 amino acids long. Per the germline V gene, CDR1 is GTSNPN and CDR2 is SVGIG (reference sequence). V was trimmed by 3 bases and J by 4 bases, leaving 19 bases between them. The CDR3 DNA is TGTGCCTGGAGCCAGAGGGGGGCAGGTAAGAATCAGCCCCAGCATTTT. Encoded protein: CAWSQRGAGKNQPQHF.

V is TRBV7-9 and J is TRBJ2-3; 8 nucleotides agree with TRBD2. Germline CDR1 is SEHNR and CDR2 is FQNEAQ (reference sequence). The CDR3 has 16 residues. Unmatched junction bases numbered 13, after V lost 7 bases and J lost 4 bases. The CDR3 DNA follows: TGTGCCAGCAACCCCCCCAGCGGGAGAGAGGCAGATACGCAGTATTTT. Protein: CASNPPSGREADTQYF.

The chain links TRBV19 to TRBJ2-7; 9 nucleotides agree with TRBD1. V was clipped by 2 bases and J by 3 bases; unmatched bases: 8. Germline values: CDR1 LNHDA, CDR2 SQIVND (reference sequence). The length of the CDR3 is 16 residues. The CDR3 here is CASSITGGQGNYEQYF. CDR3 DNA sequence: TGTGCCAGTAGTATAACGGGGGGACAGGGTAACTACGAGCAGTACTTC.

This clone has a single count. The chain carries TRBV5-8 and TRBJ2-1; 9 positions agree with TRBD2. The CDR3 consists of 17 residues. V lost 1 base to trimming and J lost 2 bases; unmatched junction nucleotides: 7. Looked up from germline, CDR1 is SGHTS and CDR2 is YDEGEE. CDR3 nucleotides: TGTGCCAGCAGCTTGTTAGCGGGAGCCCAAACCTACAATGAGCAGTTCTTC. Amino acids: CASSLLAGAQTYNEQFF. Together with reference TRBV5-8 and TRBJ2-1, the CDR3 gives the full variable domain: EAGVTQSPTHLIKTRGQQATLRCSPISGHTSVYWYQQALGLGLQFLLWYDEGEERNRGNFPPRFSGRQFPNYSSELNVNALELEDSALYLCASSLLAGAQTYNEQFFGPGTRLTVL.

There are a few counts of this clone. The J gene is TRBJ2-1, the V gene TRBV19, with 14 nucleotides matching TRBD2. Germline V gene data show CDR1 as LNHDA and CDR2 as SQIVND (reference sequence). V shed 6 bases and J 3 bases; nucleotides not matched to a gene: 7. This CDR3 is 17 amino acids long. The CDR3 loop reads CASSPVGLAGGYNEQFF. In DNA form, the CDR3 reads TGTGCCAGTAGCCCTGTTGGACTAGCGGGGGGCTACAATGAGCAGTTCTTC.

The chain recombines TRBV6-5 with TRBJ1-6; TRBD1 is a possible D gene (5 bases). Germline-derived CDR1 and CDR2 are MNHEY and SVGAGI. The CDR3 extends over 13 amino acids. V was cut by 6 bases and J by 8 bases, with 11 bases left in between. The CDR3, as DNA: TGTGCCAGCAGAAGGGACCGGTATTCACCCCTCCACTTT. Translation: CASRRDRYSPLHF.

This chain links TRBV11-3 with TRBJ2-7; tentative D call: TRBD2 (5 bases). Looked up from germline, CDR1 is SGHNT and CDR2 is YENEEA. This CDR3 spans 12 amino acids. Trimming stripped 4 bases from V and 6 bases from J, with 10 bases between. CDR3 in amino acids: CASSWTLSEQYF. CDR3 DNA sequence: TGTGCCAGCAGCTGGACTCTTTCCGAGCAGTACTTC.

The chain combines TRBV18 with TRBJ2-1; D ambiguous. V was trimmed by 3 bases and J by 6 bases, leaving 6 bases between them. The CDR3 loop spans 12 amino acids. Germline assignment: CDR1 KGHSH and CDR2 LQKENI. The CDR3 spells CASSPNRNEQFF. The CDR3 nucleotides are TGTGCCAGCTCACCTAACCGCAATGAGCAGTTCTTC.

The V gene is TRBV7-9, the J gene TRBJ2-1, with 7 bases matching TRBD2. The CDR3 length is 16 residues. With 1 base clipped from V and 7 bases from J, the junction kept 10 bases outside the gene matches. Germline V CDR1 and CDR2: SEHNR, FQNEAQ (reference sequence). The CDR3, as DNA: TGTGCCAGCAGCTTAGTGACTGGACTAGTGATGAATGAGCAGTTCTTC. Translated: CASSLVTGLVMNEQFF.

The chain uses TRBV29-1 and TRBJ2-3, with 8 positions matching TRBD1. The CDR3 length is 16 residues. Germline lookup yields CDR1 SQVTM and CDR2 ANQGSEA. V trimming: 1 base; J trimming: 1 base; junction bases outside the gene matches: 7. The CDR3 nucleotides are TGCAGCGTTGAAGGGCAGGGGGCGCGGGGCACAGATACGCAGTATTTT. It yields the protein CSVEGQGARGTDTQYF.

The genes are TRBV19 and TRBJ1-1; 8 bases are a match to TRBD1. From germline, CDR1 is LNHDA and CDR2 SQIVND (reference sequence). The CDR3 is 14 amino acids. V trimming: 4 bases; J trimming: 4 bases; junction bases outside the gene matches: 5. CDR3 protein: CASSTRQGFTEAFF. The CDR3 nucleotides read TGTGCCAGTAGTACAAGACAGGGGTTCACTGAAGCTTTCTTT.

The rearrangement joins TRBV7-9 to TRBJ2-5; TRBD2 aligns across 10 bases. The CDR3 is made up of 18 amino acids. J lost 3 bases, V lost 0 bases, and 10 bases had no gene match. Looked up from germline, CDR1 is SEHNR and CDR2 is FQNEAQ (reference sequence). This CDR3 is CASSLARGSGRGEETQYF. CDR3 sequence (DNA): TGTGCCAGCAGCTTAGCGCGGGGAAGCGGGAGGGGTGAAGAGACCCAGTACTTC. Complete variable domain (other parts from reference TRBV7-9 and TRBJ2-5): DTGVSQNPRHKITKRGQNVTFRCDPISEHNRLYWYRQTLGQGPEFLTYFQNEAQLEKSRLLSDRFSAERPKGSFSTLEIQRTEQGDSAMYLCASSLARGSGRGEETQYFGPGTRLLVL.

This sequence joins TRBV7-2 and TRBJ2-5; 7 nucleotides agree with TRBD1. The CDR3 length is 13 residues. J lost 5 bases, V lost 2 bases, and 2 bases had no gene match. CDR1 SGHTA and CDR2 FQGNSA come from the germline V gene. CDR3: CASSLNRGETQYF. CDR3 nucleotide sequence: TGTGCCAGCAGCTTAAACAGGGGTGAGACCCAGTACTTC.

The chain is built from TRBV5-1 and TRBJ1-1; D gene ambiguous. The germline gives CDR1 SGHRS, CDR2 YFSETQ. This CDR3 has 13 amino acids. The V end lost 5 bases, the J end lost 2 bases, and 10 bases lay between the germline ends. In nucleotides, the CDR3 is TGCGCCAGCAGGGACCAGACAAACACTGAAGCTTTCTTT. Residues: CASRDQTNTEAFF.

The chain carries TRBV21-1 and TRBJ1-4; the D call TRBD1 from the table was never checked on the DNA. TRBV21-1 is termed a pseudogene. The CDR3 has 18 residues. For the CDR3, the DNA is TGTGCCAGCAGCAAAATTGGGGTATCCGGGACAGGAACCGAAAAACTGTTTTTT. Its translation: CASSKIGVSGTGTEKLFF.

This clone was counted once. Distinct nucleotide sequences in the sample also encode this CDR3. The chain has TRBV7-6 and TRBJ1-1, with 9 bases matching TRBD1. V trimming: 5 bases; J trimming: 5 bases; junction bases outside the gene matches: 3. Germline V gene sequence: CDR1 SGHVS, CDR2 FNYEAQ. The CDR3 has 13 residues. The CDR3 region is CASSRQGGTEAFF. DNA for the CDR3: TGTGCCAGCAGCCGACAGGGGGGAACTGAAGCTTTCTTT. The full variable domain, in which reference TRBV7-6 and TRBJ1-1 provide the parts outside the CDR3, is GAGVSQSPRYKVTKRGQDVALRCDPISGHVSLYWYRQALGQGPEFLTYFNYEAQQDKSGLPNDRFSAERPEGSISTLTIQRTEQRDSAMYRCASSRQGGTEAFFGQGTRLTVV.

V is TRBV5-1 and J is TRBJ2-1; no clear D gene. V lost 7 bases to trimming and J lost 5 bases, with 16 bases between them. This CDR3 contains 14 residues. CDR1 SGHRS and CDR2 YFSETQ come from the germline V gene. CDR3 sequence (DNA): TGCGCCAGCGGGGTCCCCCAAATAAACAATGAGCAGTTCTTC. This gives the protein CASGVPQINNEQFF.

This clone was detected only once. The rearrangement links TRBV5-1 to TRBJ2-1; D is uncertain. Germline CDR1 SGHRS, CDR2 YFSETQ. CDR3 length: 14 residues. V shed 4 bases and J shed 5 bases, with 13 bases lying between them. This chain's CDR3 is CASSPRSGHNEQFF. The CDR3 nucleotides read TGCGCCAGCAGCCCTAGGTCAGGCCACAATGAGCAGTTCTTC.

V is TRBV13 and J is TRBJ1-2, with D unresolved. The germline CDR1 and CDR2 sequences are PRHDT and FYEKMQ (reference sequence). The CDR3 loop spans 14 amino acids. With 3 bases removed from V and 5 bases from J, the gap between germline ends came to 13 bases. As DNA, the CDR3 is TGTGCCAGCAGCTTGGCACGACCTACTTATGGCTACACCTTC. It is translated as CASSLARPTYGYTF. The complete variable domain, with remaining parts taken from reference TRBV13 and TRBJ1-2, reads AAGVIQSPRHLIKEKRETATLKCYPIPRHDTVYWYQQGPGQDPQFLISFYEKMQSDKGSIPDRFSAQQFSDYHSELNMSSLELGDSALYFCASSLARPTYGYTFGSGTRLTVV.

The rearrangement joins TRBV28 to TRBJ2-5; maybe TRBD2 (5 bases). V gave up 5 bases and J gave up 2 bases, with 12 bases separating them. The CDR3 sequence is 14 residues long. Germline loops: CDR1 MDHEN, CDR2 SYDVKM. CDR3 DNA sequence: TGTGCCAGCAGTCGTGGGTCGGGACAAGAGACCCAGTACTTC. Amino acid sequence: CASSRGSGQETQYF.

This chain uses TRBV9 with TRBJ2-2; D is possibly TRBD1 or TRBD2 (6 bases each). V lost 6 bases, J lost 2 bases, and 17 bases lay in between. Germline values: CDR1 SGDLS, CDR2 YYNGEE. The CDR3 has 16 amino acids. The CDR3 coding sequence is TGTGCCAGCAACCCCCTCGGAGGGGGAAACACCGGGGAGCTGTTTTTT. Amino acid sequence: CASNPLGGGNTGELFF. Looking up the rest from reference TRBV9 and TRBJ2-2 gives the full variable domain: DSGVTQTPKHLITATGQRVTLRCSPRSGDLSVYWYQQSLDQGLQFLIQYYNGEERAKGNILERFSAQQFPDLHSELNLSSLELGDSALYFCASNPLGGGNTGELFFGEGSRLTVL.

V usage is TRBV29-1 and J usage is TRBJ2-7, with TRBD1 matching over 7 bases. The CDR3 consists of 13 residues. Germline-derived CDR1 and CDR2 are SQVTM and ANQGSEA. V lost 7 bases to trimming and J lost 2 bases; unmatched junction nucleotides: 8. Here the CDR3 reads CSARQGPTYEQYF. The CDR3 coding sequence is TGCAGCGCCCGACAGGGACCGACCTACGAGCAGTACTTC.

This sequence joins TRBV5-1 and TRBJ2-3; 9 bases agree with TRBD2. V was clipped by 4 bases and J by 4 bases; unmatched bases: 7. CDR3 length: 15 amino acids. CDR1 is SGHRS, CDR2 YFSETQ, per germline. CDR3 residues: CASSPGLAFPDTQYF. The DNA of the CDR3 is TGCGCCAGCAGCCCCGGACTAGCGTTCCCAGATACGCAGTATTTT. Based on the CDR3 plus reference TRBV5-1 and TRBJ2-3, the full variable domain is KAGVTQTPRYLIKTRGQQVTLSCSPISGHRSVSWYQQTPGQGLQFLFEYFSETQRNKGNFPGRFSGRQFSNSRSEMNVSTLELGDSALYLCASSPGLAFPDTQYFGPGTRLTVL.

The genes are TRBV5-1 and TRBJ2-2; TRBD2 agrees at 7 bases. CDR1 SGHRS and CDR2 YFSETQ come from the germline V gene. The CDR3 has 17 residues. Germline trimming cut 0 bases from V and 3 bases from J; bases unmatched to any gene: 8. The CDR3 nucleotides read TGCGCCAGCAGCTTGGGGACCTCTAGCGGTTACACCGGGGAGCTGTTTTTT. The encoded protein is CASSLGTSSGYTGELFF.

This rearrangement joins TRBV7-3 to TRBJ1-1; weak D call: TRBD1 (5 bases). This CDR3 has 14 residues. Looked up from germline, CDR1 is SGHTA and CDR2 is FQGTGA. Trimming removed 2 bases from V and 4 bases from J, with 11 bases in between. The CDR3 DNA reads as TGTGCCAGCAGCTTAGGAGGGGATGGCACTGAAGCTTTCTTT. Its protein is CASSLGGDGTEAFF.